The next 11 T cell receptor beta chains were all read from a single sample in a study of shared clonotypes between healthy human individuals. This table comes from immunoSEQ multiplex PCR, and its TCRdb copy is limited to in-frame clones, with some not included. The data show some 690,000 clones, with roughly 87% seen just once and 30% to 40% held by the top ten. The sequenced sample was memory CD8+ T cells from PBMCs. Subset meaning: CD45RO+ cells pooled with CCR7-negative TemRA cells. These receptors were collected from a man aged 18 to 30 in good health. Some clones in this sample may be carry-over from other donors' samples.

This clone was seen just once. V and J are TRBV6-5 and TRBJ1-3; D possibly corresponds to TRBD1 (6 bases). Germline CDR1 and CDR2: MNHEY and SVGAGI. V lost 3 bases, J lost 5 bases, and 17 bases lay in between. The CDR3 sequence is 16 residues long. The CDR3 DNA reads as TGTGCCAGCAGTTATCCCAGGACGGGGGCCAGAAACACCATATATTTT. This translates into CASSYPRTGARNTIYF.

The chain links TRBV7-9 to TRBJ2-3; either TRBD1 or TRBD2 may fit D (5 bases each). CDR3 length equals 14 residues. Germline CDR1 and CDR2: SEHNR and FQNEAQ (reference sequence). Trimming shortened V by 2 bases and J by 4 bases, and 10 bases separated the two germline ends. The CDR3 bases are TGTGCCAGCAGCTTACAGGGAGCAGCAGATACGCAGTATTTT. This encodes CASSLQGAADTQYF.

The rearrangement joins TRBV14 to TRBJ2-1; possible D gene TRBD1, 6 bases. Trimming cost V 6 bases and J 5 bases, with 14 bases left between them. Germline CDR1 and CDR2: SGHDN and FVKESK. The CDR3 consists of 14 residues. The CDR3 spells CASRPWTEDNEQFF. In DNA, the CDR3 is TGTGCCAGCAGGCCATGGACAGAGGACAATGAGCAGTTCTTC.

The J gene is TRBJ2-7, the V gene TRBV7-2; D may be TRBD2 (6 bases). Germline V gene sequence: CDR1 SGHTA, CDR2 FQGNSA. V was cut by 5 bases and J by 4 bases, with 21 bases left in between. The CDR3 runs 16 residues. CDR3 loop: CASSPRPWASAYEQYF. Here the CDR3 DNA reads TGTGCCAGCAGCCCCCGACCGTGGGCTAGCGCGTACGAGCAGTACTTC. Looking up the rest from reference TRBV7-2 and TRBJ2-7 gives the full variable domain: GAGVSQSPSNKVTEKGKDVELRCDPISGHTALYWYRQSLGQGLEFLIYFQGNSAPDKSGLPSDRFSAERTGGSVSTLTIQRTQQEDSAVYLCASSPRPWASAYEQYFGPGTRLTVT.

This chain connects TRBV12-5 to TRBJ1-1, with TRBD1 as a possible D gene (5 bases). Germline CDR1 reads LGHNT; CDR2 reads FRNRAP. This CDR3 is built from 12 residues. Trimming shortened V by 2 bases and J by 8 bases, and 9 bases separated the two germline ends. DNA of the CDR3: TGTGCTAGTGGTTTGTGGGGCTTAGAAGCTTTCTTT. Translating gives CASGLWGLEAFF.

The genes are TRBV11-2 and TRBJ2-7; possible D gene TRBD1, 6 bases. The germline V gene encodes CDR1 SGHAT and CDR2 FQNNGV. V dropped 7 bases and J dropped 0 bases, with 16 bases sitting between them. The CDR3 is 15 amino acids. The CDR3: CASNRHRDNSYEQYF. The CDR3 region has the DNA TGTGCCAGCAACCGACACCGGGACAACTCCTACGAGCAGTACTTC. Looking up the rest from reference TRBV11-2 and TRBJ2-7 gives the full variable domain: EAGVAQSPRYKIIEKRQSVAFWCNPISGHATLYWYQQILGQGPKLLIQFQNNGVVDDSQLPKDRFSAERLKGVDSTLKIQPAKLEDSAVYLCASNRHRDNSYEQYFGPGTRLTVT.

In DNA, the CDR3 is TGTGCCAGCAGCTTAGACGTTGCCAGGGGCTTCGGTGAAGCTTTCTTT. Translation gives CASSLDVARGFGEAFF. The chain employs TRBV11-2 and TRBJ1-1; possible D gene TRBD1, 6 bases. CDR3 length: 16 residues. The V and J ends lost 0 bases and 7 bases respectively, with 18 bases between them. Germline lookup yields CDR1 SGHAT and CDR2 FQNNGV.

V usage is TRBV9 and J usage is TRBJ2-7; D call uncertain. Germline V CDR1 and CDR2: SGDLS, YYNGEE. V dropped 0 bases and J dropped 6 bases, with 10 bases sitting between them. The CDR3 is 13 amino acids. This CDR3 is CASSVGSPREQYF. CDR3 bases: TGTGCCAGCAGCGTAGGTTCCCCCCGCGAGCAGTACTTC.

The chain links TRBV27 to TRBJ2-7; 13 bases fit TRBD2. The CDR3 has 20 amino acids. Looked up from germline, CDR1 is MNHEY and CDR2 is SMNVEV (reference sequence). Trimming removed 3 bases from V and 3 bases from J; junction bases left unmatched: 17. CDR3 coding DNA: TGTGCCAGCAGTTTGGTGGCAGTTCTTACTAGCGGGAGGGCAAGCTACGAGCAGTACTTC. Amino acids: CASSLVAVLTSGRASYEQYF.

The J gene is TRBJ1-2, the V gene TRBV28; D uncertain. Germline lookup yields CDR1 MDHEN and CDR2 SYDVKM. The V end lost 6 bases, the J end lost 5 bases, and 13 bases lay between the germline ends. The CDR3 extends over 13 amino acids. The chain's CDR3 is CASRNPDGYGYTF. CDR3 DNA: TGTGCCAGCAGGAACCCAGACGGATATGGCTACACCTTC.

The rearrangement joins TRBV10-3 to TRBJ2-7; 10 positions agree with TRBD1. V was clipped by 8 bases and J by 3 bases; unmatched bases: 10. The CDR3 has 15 residues. Germline V CDR1 and CDR2: ENHRY, SYGVKD. The DNA for the CDR3 is TGTGCCATCGGGGGAGGGGACAGGGGAAACTACGAGCAGTACTTC. Translated, it gives CAIGGGDRGNYEQYF.